This T cell receptor (beta chain) was recorded in a study of T cells in Graves' hyperthyroidism and ophthalmopathy. Authors of the study amplified TCR beta CDR3 regions from RNA transcripts. The study used the HTBI primer set for a first-round RT-PCR of the TCR CDR3. One entry per CDR3 protein results from TCRdb running MiXCR on the multiplex PCR reads. The sample consists of around 700,000 distinct CDR3 sequences, around a third of them appearing once. This clonotype has a count of ten or more. V dropped 7 bases and J dropped 0 bases, with 12 bases sitting between them. There are 14 residues in the CDR3. Exclusions: uncontrolled infection, other autoimmune disease, pregnancy, lactation.

The TCR sequence derives from a woman between 40 and 50 years old with Graves' hyperthyroidism. V usage is TRBV12-3 or TRBV12-4 and J usage is TRBJ1-1; D uncertain. The sample taken for sequencing was blood. CDR3 DNA sequence: TGTGCCAGCATTGGCAGATCGATGAACACTGAAGCTTTCTTT. Translation: CASIGRSMNTEAFF.